This T cell receptor beta chain was sequenced for a study of T cell responses to AZD1222 COVID-19 vaccine listed by TCRdb under 2021. Regarding the research as a whole: AZD1222 recipients with second doses at about 4 weeks or about 12 weeks were pooled, because spike-specific TCR depth and breadth did not differ between schedules. TCR sequencing covered roughly 230 trial participants: 207 given two doses of AZD1222 and 26 given two doses of MenACWY control vaccine. Trial participants were enrolled into age subgroups of 18-55, 56-69 and 70-plus years, which contained 148, 28 and 57 TCR-sequenced participants, respectively.

Interpreted using the paper, the time point label stands for: baseline before first vaccination. The vaccinee samples were drawn from two UK trials, COV001 and COV002, one of which was a single-blind randomized controlled phase 2/3 trial testing AZD1222 (ChAdOx1 nCoV-19) in healthy adults. Trial participant PBMC samples were collected at day 0 and day 28 after the second dose for TCRbeta chain sequencing. The CDR3 regions of human TCRbeta chains were analyzed by immunosequencing. The study's processing was this. TCRs in the repertoires were compared against a reference library of SARS-CoV-2-specific TCRs that had been generated with the MIRA antigen-specificity platform. Breadth meant the fraction of unique TCRs that were SARS-CoV-2-associated, whereas depth meant the fraction of total T cells that were SARS-CoV-2-associated. Each spike-specific TCR was assigned to its reactive spike region and to a CD4 or CD8 class using the MIRA data. Log10-transformed breadth and depth values were compared by one-way ANOVA with Sidak's multiple comparisons tests. TCRdb retrieved this table from immuneACCESS and kept in-frame rearrangements only. Not all clones are present; in checked studies, unresolved V genes account for under half, and no reason is known for the remainder. The DNA gave D and trimming, while V, J and clone size come from that table. In this sample the table shows about 120,000 clones, around nine tenths of which occur a single time. The biggest ten clones account for about 12% of the sample.

Here is what the overall study found, with its caveats: Conclusions about previously exposed vaccinees are limited because only a handful of AZD1222 recipients were SARS-CoV-2 seropositive at baseline. Reportedly, almost half of the unique spike-specific TCRs recognized epitopes lying outside the regions that are mutated in the B.1.351 and B.1.1.7 variants. CD4 TCRs associated with the vaccine covered the entire spike protein, and the dominant responses were in regions 160-218 and 743-854. Most participants were white British and females outnumbered males, and the authors suggested that clonal diversity may have been underestimated. In the small 56-69-year group, the increase in depth fell short of significance, most likely because of low power. Because no day 14 peak-response samples were available, the repertoires could be characterized only after the peak T cell response. Spike-specific TCR breadth and depth rose significantly after two AZD1222 doses compared with day 0 and with MenACWY recipients.

V loses 6 bases, J loses 6 bases, and the germline ends lie 14 bases apart. From the cysteine through the phenylalanine, the CDR3 covers 13 amino acids. Kept here is only the CDR3 DNA, which spans 39 bases and is read in frame from base 1. Comments on this clone: Its cognate antigen has yet to be identified. Per-base qualities were not stored, and no clone one base away is much larger.

The chain links TRBV12-3 or TRBV12-4 with TRBJ1-1; 5 matching bases give a weak D call of TRBD1. The material sequenced was peripheral blood, taken on day 0 of AZD1222 vaccination. The receptor was derived from an adult in good health. The CDR3 in this case is CASRGSGRPEAFF. The DNA sequence reads TGTGCCAGCAGGGGCTCGGGACGGCCTGAAGCTTTCTTT.